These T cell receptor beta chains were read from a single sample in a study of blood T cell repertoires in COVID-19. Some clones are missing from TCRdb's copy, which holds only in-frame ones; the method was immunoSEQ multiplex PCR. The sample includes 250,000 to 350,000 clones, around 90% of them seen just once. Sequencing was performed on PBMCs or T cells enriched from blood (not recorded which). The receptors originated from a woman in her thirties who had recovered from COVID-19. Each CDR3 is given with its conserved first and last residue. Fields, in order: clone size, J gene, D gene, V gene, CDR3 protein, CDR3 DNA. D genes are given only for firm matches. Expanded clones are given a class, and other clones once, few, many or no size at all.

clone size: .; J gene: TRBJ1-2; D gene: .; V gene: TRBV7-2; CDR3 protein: CASSLGGYGYTF; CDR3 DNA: TGTGCCAGCAGCCTCGGGGGCTATGGCTACACCTTC
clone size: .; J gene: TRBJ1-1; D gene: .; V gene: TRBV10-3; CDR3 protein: CAISERQGMNTEAFF; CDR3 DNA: TGTGCCATCAGTGAGAGGCAGGGGATGAACACTGAAGCTTTCTTT
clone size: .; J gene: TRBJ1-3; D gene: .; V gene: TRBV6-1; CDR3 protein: CASSGRGVSSGNTIYF; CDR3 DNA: TGTGCCAGCAGTGGCAGGGGAGTCAGCTCTGGAAACACCATATATTTT
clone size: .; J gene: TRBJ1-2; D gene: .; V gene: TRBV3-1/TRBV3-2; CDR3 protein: CASSQGSSRGYTF; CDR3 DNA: TGTGCCAGCAGCCAAGGGTCAAGCCGGGGCTACACCTTC
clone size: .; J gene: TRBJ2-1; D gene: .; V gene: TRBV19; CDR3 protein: CASSIRDVSYNEQFF; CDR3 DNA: TGTGCCAGTAGTATACGAGATGTGTCCTACAATGAGCAGTTCTTC
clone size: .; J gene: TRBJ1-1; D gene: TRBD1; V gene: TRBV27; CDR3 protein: CASSSDRILMNTEAFF; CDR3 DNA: TGTGCCAGCAGTTCGGACAGGATCCTTATGAACACTGAAGCTTTCTTT
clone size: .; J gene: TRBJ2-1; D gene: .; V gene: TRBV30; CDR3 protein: CAWRLINEQFF; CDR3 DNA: TGTGCCTGGAGACTTATAAATGAGCAGTTCTTC
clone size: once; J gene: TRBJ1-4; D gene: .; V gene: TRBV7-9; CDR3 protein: CASSLSGTTNEKLFF; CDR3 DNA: TGTGCCAGCAGCTTATCCGGGACAACTAATGAAAAACTGTTTTTT
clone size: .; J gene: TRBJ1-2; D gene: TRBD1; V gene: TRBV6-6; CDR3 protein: CASSPIQGAVTNYGYTF; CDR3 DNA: TGTGCCAGCAGTCCTATACAGGGGGCAGTTACTAACTATGGCTACACCTTC
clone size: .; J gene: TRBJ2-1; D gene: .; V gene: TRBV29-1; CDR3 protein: CSVDVGRGISYNEQFF; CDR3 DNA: TGCAGCGTTGATGTGGGTCGGGGGATCTCCTACAATGAGCAGTTCTTC
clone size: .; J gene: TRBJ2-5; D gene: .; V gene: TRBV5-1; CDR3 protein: CASSLGGAAPQETQYF; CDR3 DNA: TGCGCCAGCAGCTTGGGAGGAGCGGCCCCCCAAGAGACCCAGTACTTC
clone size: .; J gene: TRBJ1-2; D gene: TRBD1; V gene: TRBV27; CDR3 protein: CASSLHRGLDGYTF; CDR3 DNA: TGTGCCAGCAGTTTACACAGGGGGTTGGATGGCTACACCTTC
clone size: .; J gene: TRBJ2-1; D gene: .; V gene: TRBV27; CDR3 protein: CATSYLPQGNEQFF; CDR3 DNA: TGTGCCACCTCATACCTACCCCAGGGAAATGAGCAGTTCTTC
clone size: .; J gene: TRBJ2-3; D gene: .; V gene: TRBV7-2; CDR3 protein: CASSFRSSRTQTDTQYF; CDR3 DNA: TGTGCCAGCAGCTTTCGGTCTTCTAGAACTCAAACAGATACGCAGTATTTT
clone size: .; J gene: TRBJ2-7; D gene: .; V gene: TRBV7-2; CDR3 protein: CASSSTRQEQYF; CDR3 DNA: TGTGCCAGCAGCTCGACAAGGCAGGAGCAGTACTTC
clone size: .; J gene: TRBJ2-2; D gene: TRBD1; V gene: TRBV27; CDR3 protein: CASREGQGPGELFF; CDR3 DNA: TGTGCCAGCAGGGAGGGACAGGGCCCCGGGGAGCTGTTTTTT
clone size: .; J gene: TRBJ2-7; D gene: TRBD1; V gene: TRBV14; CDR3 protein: CASSPPPGQGSYEQYF; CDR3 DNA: TGTGCCAGCAGCCCGCCGCCGGGACAGGGCTCCTACGAGCAGTACTTC
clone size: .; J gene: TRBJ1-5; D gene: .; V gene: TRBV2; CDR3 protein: CASGPGGNQPQHF; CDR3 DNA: TGTGCCAGCGGCCCGGGGGGCAATCAGCCCCAGCATTTT
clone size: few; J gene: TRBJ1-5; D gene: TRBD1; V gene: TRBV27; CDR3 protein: CASRGQGISPYQPQHF; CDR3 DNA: TGTGCCAGCAGGGGACAGGGAATCTCTCCTTATCAGCCCCAGCATTTT
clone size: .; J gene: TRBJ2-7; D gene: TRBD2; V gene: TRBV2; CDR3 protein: CASRVRSGGRNEQYF; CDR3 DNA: TGTGCCAGCAGAGTACGGAGCGGGGGGAGAAACGAGCAGTACTTC
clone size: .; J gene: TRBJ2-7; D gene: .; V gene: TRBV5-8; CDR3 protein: CASSWPEKTDYEQYF; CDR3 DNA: TGTGCCAGCAGTTGGCCCGAAAAGACTGACTACGAGCAGTACTTC
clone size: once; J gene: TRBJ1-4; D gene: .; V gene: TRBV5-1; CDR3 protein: CASSPDNHEKLFF; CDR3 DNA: TGCGCCAGCAGCCCTGACAACCATGAAAAACTGTTTTTT
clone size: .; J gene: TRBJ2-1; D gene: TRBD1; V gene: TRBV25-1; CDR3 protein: CASSLTGVNEQFF; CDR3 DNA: TGTGCCAGCAGTCTGACAGGGGTCAATGAGCAGTTCTTC
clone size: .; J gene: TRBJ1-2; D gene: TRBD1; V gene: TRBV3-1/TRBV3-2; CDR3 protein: CASSSLSGGTGGHYGYTF; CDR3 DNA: TGTGCCAGCAGCTCTCTATCGGGAGGGACAGGGGGCCACTATGGCTACACCTTC
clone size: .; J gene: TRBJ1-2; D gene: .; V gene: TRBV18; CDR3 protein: CASSPSIMSQRTTYGYTF; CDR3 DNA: TGTGCCAGCTCACCCTCCATAATGTCTCAGCGTACCACCTATGGCTACACCTTC
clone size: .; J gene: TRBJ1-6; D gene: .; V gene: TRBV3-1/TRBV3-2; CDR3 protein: CASSLHSSGSYNSPLHF; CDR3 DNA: TGTGCCAGCAGCCTCCATTCTTCAGGCTCCTATAATTCACCCCTCCACTTT
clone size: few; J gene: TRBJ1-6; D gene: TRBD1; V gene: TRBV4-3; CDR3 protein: CASSRDRHSPLHF; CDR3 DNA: TGCGCCAGCTCCAGGGACAGACATTCACCCCTCCACTTT
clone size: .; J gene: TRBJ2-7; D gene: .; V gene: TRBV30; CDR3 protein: CAWSPQTGDPYEQYF; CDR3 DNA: TGTGCCTGGAGTCCACAGACAGGAGACCCCTACGAGCAGTACTTC
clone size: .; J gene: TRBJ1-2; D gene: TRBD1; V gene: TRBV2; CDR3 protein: CASRDRNLYGYTF; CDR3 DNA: TGTGCCAGCAGGGACAGGAACCTCTATGGCTACACCTTC
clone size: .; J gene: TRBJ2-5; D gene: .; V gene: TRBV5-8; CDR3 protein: CASSFAGARETQYF; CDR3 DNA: TGTGCCAGCAGCTTTGCGGGGGCGCGGGAGACCCAGTACTTC
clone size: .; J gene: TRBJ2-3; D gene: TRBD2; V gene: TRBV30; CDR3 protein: CAWSGLAGDTDTQYF; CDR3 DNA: TGTGCCTGGAGTGGACTAGCGGGAGACACAGATACGCAGTATTTT
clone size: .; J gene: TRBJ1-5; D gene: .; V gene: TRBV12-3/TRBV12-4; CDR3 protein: CASSFSGQPQHF; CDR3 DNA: TGTGCCAGCAGTTTTTCGGGTCAGCCCCAGCATTTT
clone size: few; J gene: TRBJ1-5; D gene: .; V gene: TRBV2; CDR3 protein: CASREDRLHQPQHF; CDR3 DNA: TGTGCCAGCAGGGAAGACAGGCTACATCAGCCCCAGCATTTT
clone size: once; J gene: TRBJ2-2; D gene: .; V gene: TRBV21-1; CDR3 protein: CASSKDRRAAGELFF; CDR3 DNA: TGTGCCAGCAGCAAAGACAGGAGGGCCGCCGGGGAGCTGTTTTTT
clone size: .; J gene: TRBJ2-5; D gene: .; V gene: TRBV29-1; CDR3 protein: CSVEDSRETQYF; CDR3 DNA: TGCAGCGTTGAAGATAGTCGCGAGACCCAGTACTTC
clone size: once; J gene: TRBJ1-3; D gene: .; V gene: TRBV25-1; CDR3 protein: CASSELGAGGNTIYF; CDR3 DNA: TGTGCCAGCAGTGAGTTGGGGGCTGGAGGAAACACCATATATTTT
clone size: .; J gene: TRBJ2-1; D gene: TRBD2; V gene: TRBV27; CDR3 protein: CASRLAGGPHEQFF; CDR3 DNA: TGTGCCAGCCGGCTAGCGGGAGGGCCCCATGAGCAGTTCTTC
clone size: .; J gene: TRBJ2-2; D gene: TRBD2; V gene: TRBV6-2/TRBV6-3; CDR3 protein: CASSLRGSNTGELFF; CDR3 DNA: TGTGCCAGCAGCCTGCGGGGGTCGAACACCGGGGAGCTGTTTTTT
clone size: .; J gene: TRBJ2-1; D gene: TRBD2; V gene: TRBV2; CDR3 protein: CASSDPTSGRAYEQFF; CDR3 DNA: TGTGCCAGCAGTGACCCTACTAGCGGGAGGGCCTATGAGCAGTTCTTC
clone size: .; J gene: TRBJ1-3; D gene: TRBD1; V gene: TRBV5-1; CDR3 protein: CASSLGQGNTIYF; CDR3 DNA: TGCGCCAGCAGCCTGGGACAGGGAAACACCATATATTTT
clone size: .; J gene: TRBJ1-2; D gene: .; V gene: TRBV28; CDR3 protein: CASSYRNYGYTF; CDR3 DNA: TGTGCCAGCAGTTACAGGAACTATGGCTACACCTTC
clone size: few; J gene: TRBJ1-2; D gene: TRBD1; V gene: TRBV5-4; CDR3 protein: CASSLAGGQDYGYTF; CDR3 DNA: TGTGCCAGCAGCTTGGCAGGGGGGCAAGACTATGGCTACACCTTC
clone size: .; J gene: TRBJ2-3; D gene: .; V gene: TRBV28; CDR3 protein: CASSQGTNKITDTQYF; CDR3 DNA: TGTGCCAGCAGCCAGGGGACCAATAAAATCACAGATACGCAGTATTTT
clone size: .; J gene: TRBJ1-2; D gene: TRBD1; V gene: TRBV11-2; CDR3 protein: CASSLETDRGRYGYTF; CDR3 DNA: TGTGCCAGCAGCTTAGAAACGGACAGGGGGCGTTATGGCTACACCTTC
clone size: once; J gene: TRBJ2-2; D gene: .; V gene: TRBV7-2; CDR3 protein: CASSLAGGPGELFF; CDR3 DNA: TGTGCCAGCAGCTTAGCAGGGGGTCCCGGGGAGCTGTTTTTT
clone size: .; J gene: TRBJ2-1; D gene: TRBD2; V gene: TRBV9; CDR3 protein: CASSARGEGFYNEQFF; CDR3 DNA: TGTGCCAGCAGCGCCCGGGGGGAGGGCTTCTACAATGAGCAGTTCTTC
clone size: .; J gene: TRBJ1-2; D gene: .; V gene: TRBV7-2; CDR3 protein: CASSPRTGPLNYGYTF; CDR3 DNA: TGTGCCAGCAGCCCCAGAACAGGGCCCCTTAACTATGGCTACACCTTC
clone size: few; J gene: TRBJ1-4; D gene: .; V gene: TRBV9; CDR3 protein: CASRAVHRGILMGEKLFF; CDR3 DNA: TGTGCCAGCAGGGCGGTGCATCGGGGGATTCTTATGGGTGAAAAACTGTTTTTT
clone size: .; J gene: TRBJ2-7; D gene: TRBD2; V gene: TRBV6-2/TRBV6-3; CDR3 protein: CASSMTGTSGGYEQYF; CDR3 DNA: TGTGCCAGCAGTATGACCGGGACTAGCGGGGGGTACGAGCAGTACTTC